These 9 T cell receptor beta chains originate from one sample sequenced in a study of Graves' ophthalmopathy and Graves' hyperthyroidism. The sequenced template was RNA, covering the TCR beta CDR3 region. First-round RT-PCR used HTBI primers; second-round multiplex PCR followed. TCRdb ran MiXCR on the multiplex PCR reads and lists one entry per CDR3 protein. The data hold over a million distinct CDR3 sequences, with less than 45% observed a single time. Input material: peripheral blood or thyroid tissue (not recorded which). The receptors here all came from an adult man with Graves' hyperthyroidism.

The rearrangement uses TRBV29-1 and TRBJ1-3, with 8 bases aligning to TRBD1. The CDR3 consists of 13 residues. The junction had 4 bases not matched to a gene; V was cut back by 7 bases and J by 2 bases. CDR1 and CDR2 (germline): SQVTM, ANQGSEA. In nucleotides, the CDR3 is TGCAGCGGGAAGACAGGGGCTGGAAACACCATATATTTT. It codes for CSGKTGAGNTIYF.

This clonotype has at least ten counts. This chain uses TRBV12-3 or TRBV12-4 with TRBJ1-5; the match to TRBD1 covers 7 bases. V lost 5 bases, J lost 4 bases, and 8 bases stayed unmatched. The CDR3 has 15 residues. CDR3 DNA: TGTGCCAGCAGTCTAACGACAGGGTGGAATCAGCCCCAGCATTTT. Protein sequence: CASSLTTGWNQPQHF.

This clonotype was detected only a few times. The rearrangement joins TRBV5-1 to TRBJ2-7; tentatively, D is TRBD1 (6 bases). Germline values: CDR1 SGHRS, CDR2 YFSETQ. V lost 4 bases to trimming and J lost 0 bases, with 17 bases between them. The CDR3 spans 16 residues. CDR3: CASSPVGHQSSYEQYF. DNA of the CDR3: TGCGCCAGCAGCCCGGTGGGACATCAGAGCTCCTACGAGCAGTACTTC.

The rearrangement joins TRBV19 to TRBJ1-6; 7 nucleotides agree with TRBD1. Germline loops: CDR1 LNHDA, CDR2 SQIVND (reference sequence). V trimming: 5 bases; J trimming: 14 bases; junction bases outside the gene matches: 9. This CDR3 has 13 amino acids. The CDR3 region is CASSPGTASTLHF. The CDR3 nucleotides read TGTGCCAGTAGTCCCGGGACAGCGTCGACCCTCCACTTT.

This clonotype showed up just once. This chain links TRBV29-1 with TRBJ2-7; D uncertain. The germline gives CDR1 SQVTM, CDR2 ANQGSEA. The CDR3 loop spans 13 amino acids. V lost 1 base to trimming and J lost 3 bases, with 10 bases between them. CDR3 DNA sequence: TGCAGCGTTGAAGGGCTAGAGGACTACGAGCAGTACTTC. Amino acids: CSVEGLEDYEQYF.

This clonotype has more than one count but fewer than ten. V and J are TRBV15 and TRBJ2-7, with 7 bases aligning to TRBD1. Germline V gene sequence: CDR1 LNHNV, CDR2 YYDKDF (reference sequence). V was clipped by 1 base and J by 6 bases; unmatched bases: 9. This CDR3 region has 15 residues. The CDR3, as DNA: TGTGCCACCAGCAGAGTGGCAGGGGGTAGGCGCGAGCAGTACTTC. As protein: CATSRVAGGRREQYF. The full variable domain, completed using reference TRBV15 and TRBJ2-7, is DAMVIQNPRYQVTQFGKPVTLSCSQTLNHNVMYWYQQKSSQAPKLLFHYYDKDFNNEADTPDNFQSRRPNTSFCFLDIRSPGLGDTAMYLCATSRVAGGRREQYFGPGTRLTVT.

Only a few counts were recorded for this clonotype. An end of the junction differs from the germline gene, which may be a read error. The J gene is TRBJ2-6, the V gene TRBV2; D not certain. The CDR3 has 8 amino acids. Germline CDR1 is SNHLY and CDR2 is FYNNEI. Written as DNA, the CDR3 is TGTGCCAGCAGTGTCCGGACTTTC. This translates into CASSVRTF.

A word on this clonotype: At one boundary the junction diverges from the germline segment, which might be a read error. V usage is TRBV10-3 and J usage is TRBJ2-6; 7 nucleotides align to TRBD2. The CDR3 runs 16 residues. The germline V gene encodes CDR1 ENHRY and CDR2 SYGVKD. CDR3 sequence: CASSYGGNSGANVLTF. The CDR3 DNA reads TGTGCCAGCAGTTACGGGGGGAACTCTGGGGCCAACGTCCTGACTTTC.

A remark on this clonotype: Since a much larger clone is just one base distant, this may be a read error. This sequence joins TRBV20-1 and TRBJ2-5; TRBD2 agrees at 7 bases. Germline CDR1 is DFQATT and CDR2 is SNEGSKA (reference sequence). J lost 5 bases, V lost 3 bases, and 3 bases had no gene match. The CDR3 has 12 amino acids. As DNA, the CDR3 is TGCAGTGCTAGGACTAGCCGGGAGACCCAGTACTTC. It encodes CSARTSRETQYF.